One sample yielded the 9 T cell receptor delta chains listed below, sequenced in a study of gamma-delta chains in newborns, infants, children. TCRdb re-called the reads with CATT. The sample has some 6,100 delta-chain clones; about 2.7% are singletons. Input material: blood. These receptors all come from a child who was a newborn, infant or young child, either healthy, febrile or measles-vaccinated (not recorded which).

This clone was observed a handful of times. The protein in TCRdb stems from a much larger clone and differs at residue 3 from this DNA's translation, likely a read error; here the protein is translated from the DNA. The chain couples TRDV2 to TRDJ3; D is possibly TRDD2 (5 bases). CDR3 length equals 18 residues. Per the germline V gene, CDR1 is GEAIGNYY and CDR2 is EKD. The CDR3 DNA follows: TGTGCCAGTGACACCCTTCTGGTGGGCTCCTGGGACACCCGACAGATGTTTTTC. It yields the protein CASDTLLVGSWDTRQMFF.

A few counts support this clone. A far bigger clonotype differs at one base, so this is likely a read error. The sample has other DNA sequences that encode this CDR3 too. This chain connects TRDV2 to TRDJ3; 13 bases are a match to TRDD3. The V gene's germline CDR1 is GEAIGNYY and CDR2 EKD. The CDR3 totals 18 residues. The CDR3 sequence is CACDVLGDTSWDTRQMFF. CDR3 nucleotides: TGTGCCTGTGACGTACTGGGGGATACGTCCTGGGACACCCGCCAGATGTTTTTC.

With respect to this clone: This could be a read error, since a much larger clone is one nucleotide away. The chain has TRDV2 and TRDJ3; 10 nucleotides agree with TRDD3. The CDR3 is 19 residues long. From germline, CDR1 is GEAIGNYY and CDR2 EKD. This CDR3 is CASDNTGGFSSWDTRQMFF. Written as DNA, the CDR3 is TGTGCCAGTGACAATACTGGGGGATTCAGCTCCTGGGACACCCGACAGATGTTTTTC.

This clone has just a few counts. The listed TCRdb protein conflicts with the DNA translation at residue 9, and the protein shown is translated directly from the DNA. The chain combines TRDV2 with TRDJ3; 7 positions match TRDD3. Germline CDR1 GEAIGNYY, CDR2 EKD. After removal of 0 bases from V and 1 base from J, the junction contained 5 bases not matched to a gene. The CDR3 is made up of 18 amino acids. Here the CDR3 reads CACDTVGGLSWDTRQMFF. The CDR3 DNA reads TGTGCCTGTGACACCGTTGGGGGACTTTCCTGGGACACCCGACAGATGTTTTTC.

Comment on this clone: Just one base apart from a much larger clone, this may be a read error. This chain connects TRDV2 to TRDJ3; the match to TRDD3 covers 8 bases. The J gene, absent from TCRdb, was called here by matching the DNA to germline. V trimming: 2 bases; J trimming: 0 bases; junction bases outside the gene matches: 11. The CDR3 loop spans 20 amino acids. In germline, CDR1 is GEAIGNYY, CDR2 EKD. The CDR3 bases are TGTGCCTGTGACATACTTGGGGATACACGGAGCTCCTGGGACACCCGACAGATGTTTTTC. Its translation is CACDILGDTRSSWDTRQMFF.

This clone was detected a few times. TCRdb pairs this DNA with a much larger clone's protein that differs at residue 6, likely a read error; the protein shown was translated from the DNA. CDR3 sequence reads: CACDTAGDTRALTAQLFF. For the CDR3, the DNA is TGTGCCTGTGACACCGCGGGGGATACCCGTGCTTTGACAGCACAACTCTTCTTT. This rearrangement joins TRDV2 to TRDJ2; 9 bases match TRDD3. V shed 0 bases, J shed 0 bases, and the junction held 7 bases outside the gene matches. Germline V gene data show CDR1 as GEAIGNYY and CDR2 as EKD. The CDR3 consists of 18 residues.

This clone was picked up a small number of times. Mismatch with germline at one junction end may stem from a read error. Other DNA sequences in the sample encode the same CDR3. The DNA of the CDR3 is TGTGCTCTTGGGGAACAGGGGCTAGCCTGGGGGATACAGCGTAGAAGCGATAAACTCATCTTC. It translates to CALGEQGLAWGIQRRSDKLIF. The V and J genes are TRDV1 and TRDJ1; TRDD3 matches at 11 bases. The CDR3 loop spans 21 amino acids. Germline V lookup: CDR1 TSWWSYY, CDR2 QGS.

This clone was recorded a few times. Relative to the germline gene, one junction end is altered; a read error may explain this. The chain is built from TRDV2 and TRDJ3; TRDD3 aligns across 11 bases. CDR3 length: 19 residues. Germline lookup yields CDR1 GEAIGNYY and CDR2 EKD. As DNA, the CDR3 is TGTGCCTGTGACCACTGGGGGATAAGTAACTCCTGGGGCACCCGACAGATGTTTTTC. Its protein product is CACDHWGISNSWGTRQMFF.

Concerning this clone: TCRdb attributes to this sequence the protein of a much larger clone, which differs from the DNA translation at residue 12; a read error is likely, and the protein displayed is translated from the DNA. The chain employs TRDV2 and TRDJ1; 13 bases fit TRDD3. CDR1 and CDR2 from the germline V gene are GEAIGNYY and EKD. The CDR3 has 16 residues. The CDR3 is CACDLLGDTYTNKLIF. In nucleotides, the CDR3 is TGTGCCTGTGATCTACTGGGGGATACGTACACCAATAAACTCATCTTT.